Listed here are 26 T cell receptor beta chains from one sample, sequenced in a study of cytomegalovirus exposure and HLA in healthy donors. The PCR contained 60 Vbeta and 13 Jbeta primers. This table comes from immunoSEQ multiplex PCR, and its TCRdb copy is limited to in-frame clones, with some not included. The data hold approximately 100,000 clones, with 65% to 80% observed a single time. Sequencing was done on a sample of PBMCs. The receptors were gathered from a woman aged 40 to 50 in good health and CMV-seronegative.

The chain carries TRBV15 and TRBJ2-1; no clear D. V was pared by 2 bases and J by 7 bases, with 12 bases between. Germline V gene lookup returns CDR1 LNHNV and CDR2 YYDKDF (reference sequence). The CDR3 consists of 14 residues. CDR3 DNA: TGTGCCACCAGCAGATCCCGCACCGGGAATGAGCAGTTCTTC. This codes for CATSRSRTGNEQFF.

The CDR3 reads CATTRDYSYNEQFF. The CDR3 coding sequence is TGTGCCACCACCAGGGACTACTCGTACAATGAGCAGTTCTTC. The chain combines TRBV15 with TRBJ2-1; 7 positions match TRBD2. The CDR3 loop spans 14 amino acids. Germline loops: CDR1 LNHNV, CDR2 YYDKDF (reference sequence). The trim removed 7 bases at V and 4 bases at J, leaving 7 bases unmatched.

J is TRBJ2-7 and V is TRBV5-4; possibly TRBD1 for D (6 bases). The ends were cut back, 0 bases at V and 9 bases at J, with 13 bases in the middle. This CDR3 spans 13 amino acids. CDR1 is SGHNT, CDR2 YYREEE, per germline (reference sequence). The CDR3 coding sequence is TGTGCCAGCAGCTTGGGTGGGGGCGAAAGGCAGTACTTC. Translation: CASSLGGGERQYF.

V and J are TRBV7-9 and TRBJ2-4; D may be TRBD2 (5 bases). The CDR3 runs 14 residues. The germline gives CDR1 SEHNR, CDR2 FQNEAQ (reference sequence). The germline V and J ends were trimmed by 5 bases and 0 bases, with 8 bases remaining between them. This CDR3 reads CASSPGLAKNIQYF. The CDR3 region has the DNA TGTGCCAGCAGCCCGGGGTTAGCCAAAAACATTCAGTACTTC.

The chain carries TRBV30 and TRBJ1-1; the match to TRBD1 covers 8 bases. Germline V gene sequence: CDR1 GTSNPN, CDR2 SVGIG (reference sequence). V shed 5 bases, J shed 5 bases, and the junction held 10 bases outside the gene matches. This CDR3 comprises 14 residues. The chain's CDR3 is CAWGDRGRRTEAFF. In DNA form, the CDR3 reads TGTGCCTGGGGTGACAGGGGCAGGAGGACTGAAGCTTTCTTT.

As DNA, the CDR3 is TGTGCCAGTACATACGGACAGGGCCCCGGTACGCAGTATTTT. This translates into CASTYGQGPGTQYF. This chain connects TRBV19 to TRBJ2-3, with 8 bases fitting TRBD1. Germline V gene sequence: CDR1 LNHDA, CDR2 SQIVND (reference sequence). The CDR3 totals 14 residues. The V segment lost 7 bases and the J segment 8 bases; nucleotides outside the gene matches: 11.

This clone was counted a single time. Its ends do not fully match the called genes, so a read error is possible. The chain has TRBV28 and TRBJ2-5; tentatively, D is TRBD1 (6 bases). The CDR3 covers 14 residues. Germline values: CDR1 MDHEN, CDR2 SYDVKM. The CDR3 spells CASSSGHTQETQHF. DNA for the CDR3: TGTGCCAGCAGTTCGGGACACACCCAAGAGACCCAGCACTTC.

This clone was seen just once. V and J are TRBV10-3 and TRBJ2-5, with 10 nucleotides matching TRBD2. With V trimmed by 4 bases and J by 2 bases, 4 bases remained unmatched. CDR3 length equals 15 residues. Germline CDR1 ENHRY, CDR2 SYGVKD. CDR3 loop: CAISGLAGIQETQYF. DNA of the CDR3: TGTGCCATCAGTGGACTAGCGGGTATACAAGAGACCCAGTACTTC.

This clone is a singleton in its sample. The gene calls are TRBV18 and TRBJ2-7; D remains unclear. Germline V CDR1 and CDR2: KGHSH, LQKENI. Trimming took 3 bases from V and 3 from J, leaving 18 bases between them. The CDR3 totals 16 residues. CDR3: CASSPRYDPDFYEQYF. The CDR3 bases are TGTGCCAGCTCACCTCGTTACGATCCAGACTTCTACGAGCAGTACTTC.

There are a few counts of this clone. J is TRBJ1-1 and V is TRBV6-5, with D possibly matching TRBD1 (6 bases). This CDR3 is built from 14 residues. Germline CDR1 reads MNHEY; CDR2 reads SVGAGI. The germline V and J ends were trimmed by 6 bases and 1 base, with 12 bases remaining between them. CDR3 bases: TGTGCCAGCAGGCCACAGGGCCGGAACACTGAAGCTTTCTTT. Translated, it gives CASRPQGRNTEAFF.

The chain links TRBV10-1 to TRBJ2-1, with TRBD2 matching 7 bases. Germline CDR1 WNHNN, CDR2 SYGVQD (reference sequence). The CDR3 is 12 residues long. Trimming at V came to 8 bases and at J to 7 bases, leaving 5 bases not matched to a gene. The CDR3 loop reads CASGRAWNEQFF. CDR3 DNA sequence: TGCGCCAGCGGGAGGGCGTGGAATGAGCAGTTCTTC.

The V and J genes are TRBV15 and TRBJ1-5; no clear D gene. Germline CDR1 LNHNV, CDR2 YYDKDF (reference sequence). CDR3 length equals 18 residues. With 1 base removed from V and 0 bases from J, the gap between germline ends came to 16 bases. The CDR3, as DNA: TGTGCCACCAGCAGAGGAGAGTCCGTTGCGAATAGCAATCAGCCCCAGCATTTT. Translating gives CATSRGESVANSNQPQHF.

The rearrangement links TRBV7-3 to TRBJ2-2; 7 bases line up with TRBD1. J gave up 7 bases and V 5 bases, and 13 bases lay outside the gene matches. Germline V gives CDR1 SGHTA, CDR2 FQGTGA. The CDR3 has 16 amino acids. CDR3 sequence (DNA): TGTGCCAGCAGCCTTCAGGGGGTGAAAAACGGCGGGGAGCTGTTTTTT. The encoded protein is CASSLQGVKNGGELFF.

This chain joins TRBV12-5 and TRBJ2-7, with 11 bases that match TRBD2. The V gene end was trimmed by 5 bases and the J gene end by 4 bases; junction bases not matched to a gene: 7. Germline V gene sequence: CDR1 LGHNT, CDR2 FRNRAP. CDR3 length: 15 residues. The CDR3 DNA is TGTGCTAGTGGTAGGGGACTAGCGGAGACGTACGAGCAGTACTTC. This gives the protein CASGRGLAETYEQYF.

This clone appeared a few times. The chain combines TRBV11-3 with TRBJ2-1; D is possibly TRBD2 (6 bases). Per germline, CDR1 SGHNT and CDR2 YENEEA. Trimming pared 5 bases from V and 8 bases from J, leaving 13 bases between. The CDR3 runs 13 residues. As DNA, the CDR3 is TGTGCCAGCAGCCCCCGTTGGAGGGATGAGCAGTTCTTC. Amino acids: CASSPRWRDEQFF.

The rearrangement links TRBV7-2 to TRBJ2-7; maybe TRBD1 (6 bases). Trimming cost V 5 bases and J 4 bases, with 12 bases left between them. The CDR3 is 13 residues long. Germline V gene sequence: CDR1 SGHTA, CDR2 FQGNSA. The CDR3 sequence: CASSESDSYEQYF. In nucleotides, the CDR3 is TGTGCCAGCAGCGAATCGGACAGTTACGAGCAGTACTTC.

V and J are TRBV30 and TRBJ2-7; 11 bases agree with TRBD1. V lost 2 bases, J lost 1 base, and 4 bases stayed unmatched. The germline V gene has CDR1 GTSNPN and CDR2 SVGIG (reference sequence). CDR3 length equals 15 residues. The CDR3 DNA reads as TGTGCCTGGAGTTCGGGACAGGGGGTTTCCTACGAGCAGTACTTC. Protein: CAWSSGQGVSYEQYF.

The chain is built from TRBV9 and TRBJ2-1; the D gene is possibly TRBD2 (6 bases). Germline CDR1 and CDR2: SGDLS and YYNGEE. The CDR3 spans 15 residues. Trimming stripped 2 bases from V and 0 bases from J, with 9 bases between. In DNA, the CDR3 is TGTGCCAGCAGCGTTAGCGGTAGCTCCTACAATGAGCAGTTCTTC. As protein: CASSVSGSSYNEQFF. The full variable domain, completed using reference TRBV9 and TRBJ2-1, is DSGVTQTPKHLITATGQRVTLRCSPRSGDLSVYWYQQSLDQGLQFLIQYYNGEERAKGNILERFSAQQFPDLHSELNLSSLELGDSALYFCASSVSGSSYNEQFFGPGTRLTVL.

The gene calls are TRBV7-9 and TRBJ1-2, with a possible D match to TRBD1 (5 bases). Germline CDR1 and CDR2: SEHNR and FQNEAQ (reference sequence). This CDR3 has 12 amino acids. The V end lost 1 base, the J end lost 6 bases, and 6 bases lay between the germline ends. Here the CDR3 DNA reads TGTGCCAGCAGCTTAGTAGGGGATGGCTACACCTTC. Translating it yields CASSLVGDGYTF.

The rearrangement uses TRBV7-2 and TRBJ2-7, with TRBD1 matching 7 bases. The germline V gene has CDR1 SGHTA and CDR2 FQGNSA. The V segment lost 5 bases and the J segment 2 bases; nucleotides outside the gene matches: 6. The CDR3 loop spans 14 amino acids. Written as DNA, the CDR3 is TGTGCCAGCAGCCAGGGGACAGCTACCTACGAGCAGTACTTC. Amino acid sequence: CASSQGTATYEQYF.

The chain couples TRBV20-1 to TRBJ1-1; D unresolved. Trimming removed 1 base at V and 6 bases at J, with 6 bases between. This CDR3 is built from 11 residues. From germline, CDR1 is DFQATT and CDR2 SNEGSKA (reference sequence). The DNA of the CDR3 is TGCAGTGCTAGAGCCTTTCCTGAAGCTTTCTTT. Translation gives CSARAFPEAFF.

The chain couples TRBV4-1 to TRBJ2-5, with 15 bases that match TRBD2. Germline-derived CDR1 and CDR2 are MGHRA and YSYEKL. This CDR3 region has 20 residues. V shed 0 bases, J shed 5 bases, and the junction held 13 bases outside the gene matches. CDR3 region: CASSQDWTSGRASVPETQYF. The CDR3 coding sequence is TGCGCCAGCAGCCAAGATTGGACTAGCGGGAGGGCTTCGGTTCCCGAGACCCAGTACTTC.

This clone was observed once. The chain has TRBV28 and TRBJ1-1; 8 bases are a match to TRBD1. The V segment lost 5 bases and the J segment 5 bases; nucleotides outside the gene matches: 7. Per germline, CDR1 MDHEN and CDR2 SYDVKM. The CDR3 runs to 14 residues. CDR3 loop: CASSPLDRDTEAFF. The CDR3 region has the DNA TGTGCCAGCAGTCCGTTGGACAGGGATACTGAAGCTTTCTTT.

The V call is TRBV7-2, the J call TRBJ2-2; no reliable D call. Per germline, CDR1 SGHTA and CDR2 FQGNSA. V was cut by 3 bases and J by 3 bases, with 8 bases left in between. The CDR3 runs 14 residues. CDR3 amino acids: CASSFSLDTGELFF. CDR3 in DNA: TGTGCCAGCAGCTTTAGCCTGGACACCGGGGAGCTGTTTTTT.

V usage is TRBV15 and J usage is TRBJ1-3; possibly TRBD1 for D (5 bases). The CDR3 spans 16 residues. Trimming shortened V by 1 base and J by 0 bases, and 10 bases separated the two germline ends. Germline values: CDR1 LNHNV, CDR2 YYDKDF (reference sequence). Written as DNA, the CDR3 is TGTGCCACCAGCAGAGGACGGACAAGCTCTGGAAACACCATATATTTT. Encoded protein: CATSRGRTSSGNTIYF.

Comment on this clone: Germline and junction disagree at one end, which may indicate a read error. The V gene is TRBV7-9, the J gene TRBJ2-7; 15 bases line up with TRBD2. The germline gives CDR1 SEHNR, CDR2 FQNEAQ (reference sequence). The CDR3 runs to 16 residues. This chain's CDR3 is CSSSWTSGGAPDEQYF. For the CDR3, the DNA is TGTTCCAGCAGCTGGACTAGCGGGGGGGCCCCCGACGAGCAGTACTTC.